The 6 T cell receptor beta chains below were found in one sample sequenced in a study of Ad26.COV2.S vaccination and SARS-CoV-2 variants. The treatment was: around 19 received Ad26.COV2.S at low or high dose, single or two shots; several received placebo; per-sample allocation not given. Material that was analyzed had been drawn on day 63 after the first vaccine or placebo injection. Sequenced by immunoSEQ multiplex PCR; TCRdb stores in-frame clones only, minus some. The table shows about 320,000 clones, with around 90% occurring only once. The starting material was peripheral blood, obtained in a trial of Ad26.COV2.S vaccine versus placebo. These receptors originate from a person aged 18-60 years who received the Ad26.COV2.S COVID-19 vaccine or a placebo.

The chain links TRBV14 to TRBJ2-3, with D perhaps matching TRBD1 (6 bases). The V and J ends lost 3 bases and 5 bases respectively, with 15 bases between them. Germline V gene lookup returns CDR1 SGHDN and CDR2 FVKESK. The CDR3 contains 15 residues. This CDR3 is CASSQGQGPGDTQYF. DNA of the CDR3: TGTGCCAGCAGCCAGGGCCAGGGGCCGGGAGATACGCAGTATTTT.

The rearrangement joins TRBV11-3 to TRBJ2-7; 8 bases align to TRBD2. V lost 0 bases and J lost 0; bases outside the gene matches: 4. The germline V gene encodes CDR1 SGHNT and CDR2 YENEEA. The CDR3 is 16 residues long. CDR3 sequence (DNA): TGTGCCAGCAGCTTAGAGGTTACTAGCGGCTCCTACGAGCAGTACGTC. It is translated as CASSLEVTSGSYEQYV.

The J gene is TRBJ1-6, the V gene TRBV2; D call uncertain. Looked up from germline, CDR1 is SNHLY and CDR2 is FYNNEI. The CDR3 consists of 16 residues. V lost 2 bases and J 2 bases, leaving 10 bases between the germline ends. This CDR3 is CASSEMGGTYNSPLHF. The CDR3 DNA reads as TGTGCCAGCAGTGAAATGGGCGGGACCTATAATTCACCCCTCCACTTT.

The chain couples TRBV7-2 to TRBJ1-3; D gene ambiguous. The V end was cut by 1 base, the J end by 2 bases, with 9 bases between. CDR3 length equals 15 residues. Germline-derived CDR1 and CDR2 are SGHTA and FQGNSA. CDR3 sequence (DNA): TGTGCCAGCAGCTTAGAACCGGGCCCTGGAAACACCATATATTTT. Its protein product is CASSLEPGPGNTIYF.

The chain employs TRBV30 and TRBJ2-5, with D unresolved. The CDR3 length is 13 residues. The germline V and J ends were trimmed by 1 base and 7 bases, with 13 bases remaining between them. Per germline, CDR1 GTSNPN and CDR2 SVGIG (reference sequence). CDR3: CAWSAALSGTQYF. The CDR3 region has the DNA TGTGCCTGGAGTGCCGCCCTAAGTGGGACCCAGTACTTC.

The J gene is TRBJ1-2, the V gene TRBV27; TRBD1 matches at 7 bases. The CDR3 runs 16 residues. V lost 0 bases, J lost 4 bases, and 8 bases stayed unmatched. Germline V gene sequence: CDR1 MNHEY, CDR2 SMNVEV (reference sequence). The DNA of the CDR3 is TGTGCCAGCAGTTTATCCCTAAGACAGGGTATCTATGGCTACACCTTC. It is translated as CASSLSLRQGIYGYTF.